The rows below give T cell receptor beta chains drawn from one sample of a study of control samples from healthy donors and cancer patients. Clones were sequenced by immunoSEQ multiplex PCR, and TCRdb holds only the in-frame ones, with some missing. The sample shows approximately 140,000 clones, 93% of them seen only once. Specimen: blood. The receptors derive from a man between 18 and 29 years old in good health. The CDR3 runs from the conserved cysteine through the conserved F or W. Each record gives: D gene, J gene, clone size, V gene, CDR3 DNA, CDR3 protein. D genes are given only for firm matches. The listing skips clone size in some rows; elsewhere it reads once, few, many or a size class.

>-|TRBJ1-4|-|TRBV19
TGTGCCAGTAGCATGGGATTCTCGGCTGAAAAACTGTTTTTT
CASSMGFSAEKLFF
>TRBD2|TRBJ2-1|-|TRBV27
TGTGCCACCGCTTTTAGCGGGCGCTCCGACAATGAGCAGTTCTTC
CATAFSGRSDNEQFF
>TRBD1|TRBJ1-2|-|TRBV4-3
TGCGCCAGCAGCCAAGGATTCAGGGGGCTGGACTATGGCTACACCTTC
CASSQGFRGLDYGYTF
>TRBD1|TRBJ1-1|-|TRBV5-4
TGTGCCAGCAGCCCAGGGGGCTCGGCTGAAGCTTTCTTT
CASSPGGSAEAFF
>-|TRBJ1-2|-|TRBV12-3/TRBV12-4
TGTGCCAGCAGTTACGGTCCCACAAGGGGCTACACCTTC
CASSYGPTRGYTF
>-|TRBJ2-1|-|TRBV6-5
TGTGCCAGCAGCCAGTATACCTACAATGAGCAGTTCTTC
CASSQYTYNEQFF
>-|TRBJ1-2|-|TRBV19
TGTGCCAGTAGTCCCTGGACGACTAACTATGGCTACACCTTC
CASSPWTTNYGYTF
>-|TRBJ1-1|-|TRBV27
TGTGCCAGCAGTTGGAGAGGGGCGAACACTGAAGCTTTCTTT
CASSWRGANTEAFF
>-|TRBJ1-2|-|TRBV7-2
TGTGCCAGCAGCTTACAGGGGAGCTATGGCTACACCTTC
CASSLQGSYGYTF
>-|TRBJ1-3|-|TRBV7-9
TGTGCCAGCAGCTTCTTCGGGGCTGGAAACACCATATATTTT
CASSFFGAGNTIYF
>TRBD2|TRBJ2-7|-|TRBV28
TGTGCCAGCAGACCTAGCGGGAGACCTTCTTGGGAGCAGTACTTC
CASRPSGRPSWEQYF
>-|TRBJ1-2|-|TRBV30
TGTGCCGGGTGGACCGGACGACCTGCGGGGGACTATGGCTACACCTTC
CAGWTGRPAGDYGYTF
>TRBD1|TRBJ2-4|-|TRBV5-1
TGCGCCAGCAGCGAAGGGACAGGAAACACCAAAAACATTCAGTACTTC
CASSEGTGNTKNIQYF
>TRBD1|TRBJ2-7|once|TRBV5-8
TGTGCCAGCAGCTCCGGGACAGGGACCTACGAGCAGTACTTC
CASSSGTGTYEQYF
>-|TRBJ1-4|once|TRBV2
TGTGCCAGCAGTGGCAGGGCGTCTAATGAAAAACTGTTTTTT
CASSGRASNEKLFF
>-|TRBJ1-3|-|TRBV29-1
TGCAGCGTTGAAGTCCCCCAATCGGGAAACACCATATATTTT
CSVEVPQSGNTIYF
>-|TRBJ2-6|-|TRBV6-5
TGTGCCAGCAGTTACTCGGCCTTGGGGGGGGCCAACGTCCTGACTTTC
CASSYSALGGANVLTF
>TRBD1|TRBJ2-3|-|TRBV29-1
TGCAGCGTTGGGACAGGCCATAGCACAGATACGCAGTATTTT
CSVGTGHSTDTQYF
>-|TRBJ2-7|-|TRBV12-5
TGTGCTAGTGGTTCCGGGACGGCAGCCTACGAGCAGTACTTC
CASGSGTAAYEQYF
>-|TRBJ1-4|-|TRBV7-9
TGTGCCAGCAGCTTAGGACAGAATGTTGCAACTAATGAAAAACTGTTTTTT
CASSLGQNVATNEKLFF
>-|TRBJ2-3|-|TRBV5-1
TGCGCCAGCAGCAAGGGGGGTTGGACAGATACGCAGTATTTT
CASSKGGWTDTQYF
>TRBD1|TRBJ2-5|-|TRBV6-2/TRBV6-3
TGTGCCAGCAGTCCCCCGACAGGGGGCATGGAGACCCAGTACTTC
CASSPPTGGMETQYF
>-|TRBJ2-7|large|TRBV6-5
TGTGCCAGCAAGGGGGTCAGTCGGCTCGAGCAGTACTTC
CASKGVSRLEQYF
>-|TRBJ1-5|-|TRBV6-5
TGTGCCACCAACTCGGAACAGCCCCAGCATTTT
CATNSEQPQHF
>-|TRBJ2-7|once|TRBV5-1
TGCGCCAGCAGCCCCGGGGGTTACGAGCAGTACTTC
CASSPGGYEQYF
>-|TRBJ2-3|-|TRBV4-2
TGTGCCAGCAGCCAAGAGCAGGTCCGTACGCAGTATTTT
CASSQEQVRTQYF